This entry lists 27 T cell receptor beta chains sequenced from one sample in a study of cytomegalovirus exposure and HLA in healthy donors. PCR was performed using 60 Vbeta and 13 Jbeta primers. TCRdb keeps only in-frame clones here, not all; method: immunoSEQ multiplex PCR. The profile covers 150,000 to 200,000 clones, with approximately 85% appearing a single time and around a tenth taken by the ten largest. The sequenced sample was PBMCs. Every receptor here comes from a man aged 18 to 35 in good health and CMV-seropositive.

The chain links TRBV2 to TRBJ2-5, with 8 bases that match TRBD1. Looked up from germline, CDR1 is SNHLY and CDR2 is FYNNEI. This CDR3 is 16 amino acids long. Trimming took 1 base from V and 5 from J; bases not matched to a gene: 9. The CDR3 region is CASSEGWSGGTETQYF. CDR3 bases: TGTGCCAGCAGTGAAGGTTGGTCAGGGGGCACGGAGACCCAGTACTTC.

The chain recombines TRBV29-1 with TRBJ2-1; the match to TRBD1 covers 10 bases. This CDR3 region has 12 residues. Per the germline V gene, CDR1 is SQVTM and CDR2 is ANQGSEA. The junction had 3 bases not matched to a gene; V was cut back by 5 bases and J by 8 bases. In DNA form, the CDR3 reads TGCAGCGTTCGGGACAGGGGCGATGAGCAGTTCTTC. It specifies CSVRDRGDEQFF.

V and J are TRBV4-3 and TRBJ2-2; no reliable D call. From germline, CDR1 is LGHNA and CDR2 YSLEER. Trimming removed 1 base at V and 1 base at J, with 7 bases between. The CDR3 has 15 residues. CDR3: CASSQASQNTGELFF. DNA for the CDR3: TGCGCCAGCAGCCAAGCGTCACAGAACACCGGGGAGCTGTTTTTT.

The chain carries TRBV25-1 and TRBJ2-6; TRBD1 agrees at 8 bases. The germline gives CDR1 MGHDK, CDR2 SYGVNS. The CDR3 sequence is 14 residues long. V gave up 6 bases and J gave up 4 bases; unmatched junction bases: 2. This chain's CDR3 is CASRTGAGANVLTF. DNA of the CDR3: TGTGCCAGCAGGACAGGGGCCGGGGCCAACGTCCTGACTTTC.

The chain has TRBV7-2 and TRBJ2-7, with 7 bases matching TRBD1. The CDR3 runs 14 residues. V lost 5 bases and J lost 0; bases outside the gene matches: 4. The germline V gene has CDR1 SGHTA and CDR2 FQGNSA. CDR3 region: CASSNDRVSYEQYF. CDR3 sequence (DNA): TGTGCCAGCAGCAACGACAGGGTCTCCTACGAGCAGTACTTC.

The count of this clone is one. The CDR3, as DNA: TGTGCCAGCACGCAAAGTGGTGACAGATTGAACACTGAAGCTTTCTTT. This sequence encodes CASTQSGDRLNTEAFF. The chain carries TRBV11-2 and TRBJ1-1; the D gene is possibly TRBD1 (5 bases). Trimming removed 7 bases at V and 0 bases at J, with 18 bases between. The CDR3 runs to 16 residues. Per the germline V gene, CDR1 is SGHAT and CDR2 is FQNNGV.

This chain links TRBV19 with TRBJ1-1, with 7 positions matching TRBD1. In germline, CDR1 is LNHDA, CDR2 SQIVND (reference sequence). Trimming at V came to 2 bases and at J to 3 bases, leaving 3 bases not matched to a gene. This CDR3 contains 14 residues. This CDR3 reads CASSIRDSYTEAFF. In nucleotides, the CDR3 is TGTGCCAGTAGTATACGGGACAGCTACACTGAAGCTTTCTTT.

The chain carries TRBV5-3 and TRBJ2-7, with 9 bases identical to TRBD2. TRBV5-3 is an ORF, with its function uncertain. V lost 3 bases and J lost 3; bases outside the gene matches: 7. The CDR3 has 15 residues. This CDR3 reads CARSYSGGPYYEQYF. In DNA, the CDR3 is TGTGCCAGAAGCTACAGCGGGGGGCCCTACTACGAGCAGTACTTC.

V usage is TRBV5-1 and J usage is TRBJ1-1; D is perhaps TRBD1 (6 bases). The CDR3 extends over 14 amino acids. Germline CDR1 SGHRS, CDR2 YFSETQ. V lost 4 bases to trimming and J lost 5 bases, with 15 bases between them. This CDR3 is CASSLDRTGTEAFF. For the CDR3, the DNA is TGCGCCAGCAGCCTGGACCGTACAGGGACTGAAGCTTTCTTT.

V usage is TRBV15 and J usage is TRBJ1-6; 9 positions match TRBD1. Germline CDR1 and CDR2: LNHNV and YYDKDF (reference sequence). The junction had 9 bases not matched to a gene; V was cut back by 8 bases and J by 10 bases. The CDR3 contains 14 residues. Here the CDR3 reads CATGMGQGGSPLHF. The DNA for the CDR3 is TGTGCCACCGGAATGGGACAGGGAGGGTCACCCCTCCACTTT. The complete variable domain, with remaining parts taken from reference TRBV15 and TRBJ1-6, reads DAMVIQNPRYQVTQFGKPVTLSCSQTLNHNVMYWYQQKSSQAPKLLFHYYDKDFNNEADTPDNFQSRRPNTSFCFLDIRSPGLGDTAMYLCATGMGQGGSPLHFGNGTRLTVT.

This clone was picked up one time. V gene TRBV18 combines with J gene TRBJ2-7; D possibly corresponds to TRBD2 (7 bases). Germline values: CDR1 KGHSH, CDR2 LQKENI. V was shortened by 0 bases and J by 6 bases, with 12 bases between the two germline ends. The CDR3 spans 14 residues. The CDR3 spells CASSPPGGQGEQYF. In nucleotides, the CDR3 is TGTGCCAGCTCACCACCGGGGGGGCAAGGCGAGCAGTACTTC.

The chain employs TRBV18 and TRBJ2-5; D remains ambiguous. This CDR3 contains 13 residues. V lost 6 bases and J 5 bases, leaving 13 bases between the germline ends. Per the germline V gene, CDR1 is KGHSH and CDR2 is LQKENI. CDR3 in amino acids: CASSERRVETQYF. DNA of the CDR3: TGTGCCAGCTCCGAACGTCGCGTGGAGACCCAGTACTTC.

The chain carries TRBV7-6 and TRBJ2-7; TRBD1 might be the D (7 bases). V gave up 2 bases and J gave up 1 base, with 12 bases separating them. In germline, CDR1 is SGHVS, CDR2 FNYEAQ. CDR3 length: 15 residues. The CDR3, as DNA: TGTGCCAGCAGCTTAAACAGGGGAGGATCCTACGAGCAGTACTTC. Translation: CASSLNRGGSYEQYF.

The V gene is TRBV9, the J gene TRBJ2-2; TRBD2 might be the D (6 bases). V was clipped by 3 bases and J by 0 bases, with 12 bases between them. The CDR3 is 16 residues long. Germline CDR1 is SGDLS and CDR2 is YYNGEE. The CDR3 nucleotides are TGTGCCAGCAGCGCACGCGGGGACGCGAACACCGGGGAGCTGTTTTTT. Translating it yields CASSARGDANTGELFF.

The rearrangement links TRBV7-8 to TRBJ2-7, with TRBD2 matching over 11 bases. Germline CDR1 is SGHVS and CDR2 is FQNEAQ. This CDR3 spans 18 amino acids. Unmatched junction bases numbered 14, after V lost 4 bases and J lost 3 bases. The CDR3 sequence: CASSYSTSGGRIGYEQYF. The CDR3 bases are TGTGCCAGCAGCTACTCAACTAGCGGGGGACGTATCGGCTACGAGCAGTACTTC.

The gene calls are TRBV7-2 and TRBJ2-3; 10 bases line up with TRBD2. After removal of 5 bases from V and 9 bases from J, the junction contained 5 bases not matched to a gene. The CDR3 runs to 13 residues. The germline gives CDR1 SGHTA, CDR2 FQGNSA. This CDR3 reads CASSPGTSATQYF. The CDR3 DNA reads as TGTGCCAGCAGCCCTGGGACTAGCGCGACGCAGTATTTT.

The rearrangement links TRBV18 to TRBJ2-2, with D perhaps TRBD1 (6 bases). CDR1 is KGHSH and CDR2 is LQKENI in the germline V gene. Trimming shortened V by 4 bases and J by 3 bases, and 9 bases separated the two germline ends. This CDR3 region has 14 residues. CDR3: CASSRKGDTGELFF. CDR3 bases: TGTGCCAGCTCACGCAAGGGGGACACCGGGGAGCTGTTTTTT.

CDR3 in amino acids: CASSLDSARAYEQYF. As DNA, the CDR3 is TGTGCCAGCAGCTTAGATTCCGCGAGGGCCTACGAGCAGTACTTC. V usage is TRBV11-2 and J usage is TRBJ2-7, with TRBD2 as a possible D gene (5 bases). The CDR3 is made up of 15 amino acids. Trimming took 0 bases from V and 2 from J, leaving 11 bases between them. Looked up from germline, CDR1 is SGHAT and CDR2 is FQNNGV.

The gene calls are TRBV4-2 and TRBJ2-1; TRBD2 agrees at 11 bases. Trimming at V came to 4 bases and at J to 1 base, leaving 12 bases not matched to a gene. Germline V gives CDR1 LGHNA, CDR2 YNFKEQ. The CDR3 extends over 19 amino acids. CDR3 sequence: CASSPLGISGGESYNEQFF. As DNA, the CDR3 is TGTGCCAGCAGCCCCTTGGGCATTAGCGGGGGGGAGTCCTACAATGAGCAGTTCTTC.

The chain is built from TRBV7-2 and TRBJ1-2; D gene uncertain. The CDR3 sequence is 14 residues long. The V gene's germline CDR1 is SGHTA and CDR2 FQGNSA. The ends were cut back, 1 base at V and 4 bases at J, with 10 bases in the middle. The DNA for the CDR3 is TGTGCCAGCAGCTTAGACGGGGATTCCTATGGCTACACCTTC. Translation: CASSLDGDSYGYTF.

The chain carries TRBV11-2 and TRBJ2-7, with 8 bases fitting TRBD2. The CDR3 is 13 amino acids. Losses at the gene ends were 4 bases for V and 3 bases for J; bases not matched to a gene: 2. The germline V gene has CDR1 SGHAT and CDR2 FQNNGV. CDR3 sequence: CASSSLAGYEQYF. The CDR3 coding sequence is TGTGCCAGCAGCTCCCTAGCGGGCTACGAGCAGTACTTC.

This rearrangement joins TRBV27 to TRBJ2-7; TRBD1 aligns across 7 bases. CDR3 length equals 13 residues. V shed 8 bases, J shed 1 base, and the junction held 5 bases outside the gene matches. Germline values: CDR1 MNHEY, CDR2 SMNVEV (reference sequence). CDR3 DNA sequence: TGTGCCAGCGCACCGGGACAGTCCTACGAGCAGTACTTC. Translation gives CASAPGQSYEQYF.

The chain joins TRBV27 to TRBJ2-7, with D possibly TRBD1 on 5 matching bases. V was clipped by 5 bases and J by 6 bases, with 17 bases between them. The CDR3 extends over 14 amino acids. Germline V gives CDR1 MNHEY, CDR2 SMNVEV (reference sequence). The CDR3 protein is CASSPPGQGSEQYF. The CDR3 region has the DNA TGTGCCAGCAGTCCCCCTGGTCAGGGCAGCGAGCAGTACTTC.

The V gene is TRBV6-5, the J gene TRBJ1-2; D not certain. V dropped 5 bases and J dropped 4 bases, with 17 bases sitting between them. This CDR3 region has 15 residues. Germline values: CDR1 MNHEY, CDR2 SVGAGI. The DNA of the CDR3 is TGTGCCAGCAGTGCCCACCGGGGAGTTTTCTATGGCTACACCTTC. It specifies CASSAHRGVFYGYTF.

The chain employs TRBV5-1 and TRBJ1-6; a weak D match, TRBD1 (6 bases). Trimming took 4 bases from V and 6 from J, leaving 11 bases between them. The CDR3 is 14 residues long. Germline assignment: CDR1 SGHRS and CDR2 YFSETQ. CDR3 residues: CASSLDSSNSPLHF. Here the CDR3 DNA reads TGCGCCAGCAGCCTGGACAGTAGTAATTCACCCCTCCACTTT. The complete variable domain, with remaining parts taken from reference TRBV5-1 and TRBJ1-6, reads KAGVTQTPRYLIKTRGQQVTLSCSPISGHRSVSWYQQTPGQGLQFLFEYFSETQRNKGNFPGRFSGRQFSNSRSEMNVSTLELGDSALYLCASSLDSSNSPLHFGNGTRLTVT.

The J gene is TRBJ1-1, the V gene TRBV5-1, with 12 bases aligning to TRBD1. The V gene's germline CDR1 is SGHRS and CDR2 YFSETQ. The CDR3 totals 16 residues. The V segment lost 3 bases and the J segment 4 bases; nucleotides outside the gene matches: 7. CDR3 protein: CASSSGTGGAGTEAFF. In nucleotides, the CDR3 is TGCGCCAGCAGCTCCGGGACAGGGGGCGCGGGCACTGAAGCTTTCTTT.

The V and J genes are TRBV27 and TRBJ2-7; the match to TRBD2 covers 9 bases. Trimming removed 5 bases from V and 3 bases from J; junction bases left unmatched: 11. The CDR3 has 16 residues. Germline V gene lookup returns CDR1 MNHEY and CDR2 SMNVEV (reference sequence). The DNA for the CDR3 is TGTGCCAGCAGTAAACATGACGGGACTAGCTACTACGAGCAGTACTTC. Protein: CASSKHDGTSYYEQYF.